The text below deals with one T cell receptor beta chain. The CDR3 extends over 15 amino acids. Trimming took off 6 bases at V and 2 bases at J, with 15 bases between the two ends. Germline V gives CDR1 MNHEY, CDR2 SVGAGI. This entry is derived from a study of blood T cell repertoires in COVID-19. In the study overall: PBMCs, B-cell-depleted T cells, or T cells provided the cDNA or gDNA that made up the material.

Some clones are missing from TCRdb's copy, which holds only in-frame ones; the method was immunoSEQ multiplex PCR. Of 150,000 to 200,000 clones listed, around 76% are singletons. The sequencing sample was made of peripheral blood. The sequence was obtained from a woman aged 70-85 years with acute or convalescent COVID-19. The chain has TRBV6-5 and TRBJ2-3; maybe TRBD1 (5 bases). The CDR3, as DNA: TGTGCCAGCAGCTTACTCAGGGCCCACACAGATACGCAGTATTTT. Its translation is CASSLLRAHTDTQYF.